Below, one TCR beta chain is given with its context. Its antigen remains unknown. TCRdb reanalysed the 5' RACE reads using MiXCR and keeps one entry per CDR3 protein. Of more than 70,000 distinct CDR3 sequences in the sample, around 13% are singletons; the top ten hold 30% to 35%. This sample is part of a study of T-cell memory formation after mild COVID-19. V shed 5 bases and J shed 0 bases, with 12 bases lying between them. Germline V gene lookup returns CDR1 DFQATT and CDR2 SNEGSKA (reference sequence). The CDR3 runs 14 residues. Study outcomes and limitations: Specificity for SARS-CoV-2 was not confirmed among the second-wave clones peaking on day 37. Detection of some responders pre-infection suggested pre-existing cross-reactive memory T cells participated. Among CD4+ contracting clones, most were CM and EM, and CD8+ ones EMRA.

The sequence came from an adult woman who had mild COVID-19 (a few samples of this study predate the infection). Cell type and time point are not known. The chain links TRBV20-1 to TRBJ2-3, with a weak D call TRBD2 (6 bases). Sequenced sample: PBMCs or a T cell subset sorted from them (not recorded which). CDR3 amino acids: CSARDSSSTDTQYF. The CDR3 DNA reads TGCAGTGCTCGGGACTCCTCTAGCACAGATACGCAGTATTTT.